Sequencing of this T cell receptor beta chain was carried out in a study of memory CD4+ T cells and cytomegalovirus serostatus. Sequenced by immunoSEQ multiplex PCR; TCRdb stores in-frame clones only, minus some. This sample has roughly 54,000 clones, with around 78% found just once. The sort gate was single viable CD3+CD4+CD8-CD45RO+ cells for memory CD4+ T cells. Study-wide points: CMV serostatus prediction reached median AUC roughly 0.95, or 0.91 with US-trained model.

The table lists this clone with a few counts. Its antigen is not known. The TCR comes from an adult in good health and CMV-seronegative. Sequencing input: memory CD4+ T cells from blood.

For the CDR3, the DNA is TGTGCCAGCAGCTCCTTGGACCGCGGTCTTGGCTACGAGCAGTACTTC. This translates into CASSSLDRGLGYEQYF. The chain joins TRBV11-1 to TRBJ2-7; no definite D call. This CDR3 comprises 16 residues. CDR1 and CDR2 from the germline V gene are SGHAT and FQDESV (reference sequence). Trimming left V 4 bases short and J 3 bases short, with 19 bases between.